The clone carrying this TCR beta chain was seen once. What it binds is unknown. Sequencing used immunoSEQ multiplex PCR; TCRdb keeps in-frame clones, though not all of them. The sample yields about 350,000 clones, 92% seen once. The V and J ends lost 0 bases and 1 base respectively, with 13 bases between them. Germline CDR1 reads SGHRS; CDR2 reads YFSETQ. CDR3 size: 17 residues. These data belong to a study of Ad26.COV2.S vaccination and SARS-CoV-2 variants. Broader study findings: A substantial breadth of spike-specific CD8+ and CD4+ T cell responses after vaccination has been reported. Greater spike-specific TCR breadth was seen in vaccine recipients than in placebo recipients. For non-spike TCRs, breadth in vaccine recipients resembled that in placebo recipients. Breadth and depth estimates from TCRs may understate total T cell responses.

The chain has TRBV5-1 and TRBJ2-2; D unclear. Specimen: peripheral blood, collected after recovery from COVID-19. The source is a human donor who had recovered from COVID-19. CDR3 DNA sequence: TGCGCCAGCAGCTTGGTTCTCTTGGTTGAGAACACCGGGGAGCTGTTTTTT. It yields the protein CASSLVLLVENTGELFF.